A single sample gave rise to the 11 T cell receptor beta chains below, sequenced in a study of T cells in localized non-small cell lung cancer (dated by TCRdb to about 2020). Libraries came from the immunoSEQ multiplex PCR assay. In its TCRdb copy, this immuneACCESS table keeps in-frame sequences only and misses some clones. Where compared with another copy, unresolved V genes explain less than half of these, and the others have no known cause. The sample table shows 20,000 to 25,000 clones, and about 92% are seen once. The biggest ten clones account for 15% of the sample. Sequencing was performed on peripheral blood, taken before any cancer treatment. These receptors were obtained from a man aged 40-75 years with stage III squamous cell lung carcinoma.

The J gene is TRBJ2-7, the V gene TRBV18; possible D gene TRBD1, 6 bases. Trimming cost V 5 bases and J 2 bases, with 19 bases left between them. The germline CDR1 and CDR2 sequences are KGHSH and LQKENI. This CDR3 is 16 amino acids long. Here the CDR3 reads CASSSSPPDRTYEQYF. CDR3 bases: TGTGCCAGCTCATCCTCCCCCCCGGACAGAACCTACGAGCAGTACTTC.

This rearrangement joins TRBV2 to TRBJ2-1, with TRBD2 identical over 8 bases. The V segment lost 7 bases and the J segment 4 bases; nucleotides outside the gene matches: 6. Germline CDR1 and CDR2: SNHLY and FYNNEI. The CDR3 is 14 amino acids. CDR3 nucleotide sequence: TGTGCCAGCATCTCTGCGGGGGGTTACAATGAGCAGTTCTTC. It codes for CASISAGGYNEQFF.

The CDR3, as DNA: TGTGCCACCAGCAGAGGGATACAGACTAGCACAGATACGCAGTATTTT. As protein: CATSRGIQTSTDTQYF. This sequence joins TRBV15 and TRBJ2-3; D is unclear. V lost 1 base and J lost 0, with 11 bases in between. Looked up from germline, CDR1 is LNHNV and CDR2 is YYDKDF (reference sequence). The CDR3 runs 16 residues.

This clone appeared a few times. J is TRBJ1-5 and V is TRBV11-3; no firm D call. CDR1 and CDR2 (germline): SGHNT, YENEEA. Deletions cut 5 bases from V and 5 bases from J, with 10 bases between. This CDR3 contains 13 residues. As DNA, the CDR3 is TGTGCCAGCAGCCTAACTTGCCATCAGCCCCAGCATTTT. Residues: CASSLTCHQPQHF.

The chain has TRBV7-9 and TRBJ2-7; the D is unclear. Germline values: CDR1 SEHNR, CDR2 FQNEAQ (reference sequence). The CDR3 length is 15 residues. Trimming pared 1 base from V and 1 base from J, leaving 11 bases between. CDR3 sequence (DNA): TGTGCCAGCAGCTTAGAATGGGCCGGGTCCTACGAGCAGTACTTC. Translating gives CASSLEWAGSYEQYF.

The chain recombines TRBV15 with TRBJ2-5, with 11 bases matching TRBD2. Trimming cost V 1 base and J 1 base; bases outside gene matches: 2. The CDR3 totals 16 residues. CDR1 and CDR2 (germline): LNHNV, YYDKDF (reference sequence). The CDR3 nucleotides read TGTGCCACCAGCAGAGGACTAGCGGGGACCCAAGAGACCCAGTACTTC. It is translated as CATSRGLAGTQETQYF.

The chain combines TRBV28 with TRBJ2-1, with 9 bases matching TRBD2. This CDR3 comprises 15 residues. Per germline, CDR1 MDHEN and CDR2 SYDVKM. The ends lost 6 bases at V and 4 bases at J; junction bases unmatched: 7. The CDR3 sequence is CASSPAGGLYNEQFF. Written as DNA, the CDR3 is TGTGCCAGCAGCCCAGCGGGAGGTTTATACAATGAGCAGTTCTTC.

The V gene is TRBV7-3, the J gene TRBJ2-6, with TRBD2 matching 9 bases. This CDR3 contains 19 residues. From germline, CDR1 is SGHTA and CDR2 FQGTGA. Losses at the gene ends were 5 bases for V and 0 bases for J; bases not matched to a gene: 11. The CDR3 loop is CASSIQPRGRASGANVLTF. DNA of the CDR3: TGTGCCAGCAGCATCCAACCCCGCGGGAGGGCCTCTGGGGCCAACGTCCTGACTTTC.

The CDR3 sequence is CATVPGEGDYGYTF. The CDR3 nucleotides are TGTGCCACCGTCCCAGGGGAGGGGGACTATGGCTACACCTTC. The chain uses TRBV10-3 and TRBJ1-2; D perhaps matches TRBD1 (6 bases). V was clipped by 10 bases and J by 3 bases, with 18 bases between them. From germline, CDR1 is ENHRY and CDR2 SYGVKD. This CDR3 region has 14 residues.

The gene calls are TRBV19 and TRBJ1-3; D uncertain. V was clipped by 6 bases and J by 0 bases, with 6 bases between them. This CDR3 contains 13 residues. Germline V gene data show CDR1 as LNHDA and CDR2 as SQIVND (reference sequence). The chain's CDR3 is CASSTTSGNTIYF. The CDR3 region has the DNA TGTGCCAGTAGCACAACCTCTGGAAACACCATATATTTT.

The chain links TRBV11-2 to TRBJ1-4; D ambiguous. Germline values: CDR1 SGHAT, CDR2 FQNNGV. V dropped 4 bases and J dropped 8 bases, with 14 bases sitting between them. The CDR3 has 14 amino acids. CDR3 nucleotides: TGTGCCAGCAGCTCGGCCCTTGGCCCAGAAAAACTGTTTTTT. The encoded protein is CASSSALGPEKLFF. The full variable domain, its missing parts supplied by reference TRBV11-2 and TRBJ1-4, is EAGVAQSPRYKIIEKRQSVAFWCNPISGHATLYWYQQILGQGPKLLIQFQNNGVVDDSQLPKDRFSAERLKGVDSTLKIQPAKLEDSAVYLCASSSALGPEKLFFGSGTQLSVL.